The 28 T cell receptor beta chains listed next were all sequenced from one sample in a study of CXCR3-negative and CXCR3-positive naive CD8 T cells. The authors made the TRB cDNA libraries by 5' RACE using UMI labels. TCRdb re-called the 5' RACE reads and gives one entry per CDR3 protein, without DNA. The sample table includes fewer than 95,000 distinct CDR3 sequences. The material sequenced was naive CXCR3- CD8+ T cells from blood. The subset: CD45RO-CCR7+CD27+CD95- naive CD8+ T cells lacking CXCR3 (TNR3-). The receptors derive from a human donor in good health. Some clones in this sample may be carry-over from other donors' samples.

This chain uses TRBV9 with TRBJ2-3; TCRdb calls TRBD1, which cannot be checked without DNA. The CDR3 spans 13 residues. The germline V gene encodes CDR1 SGDLS and CDR2 YYNGEE. CDR3 sequence reads: CASSGKGADTQYF.

The V and J genes are TRBV20-1 and TRBJ2-7; TCRdb gives TRBD2 as the D gene, but with no DNA this cannot be confirmed. This CDR3 is built from 15 residues. Germline lookup yields CDR1 DFQATT and CDR2 SNEGSKA (reference sequence). The CDR3 reads CSARDIIGTDYEQYF.

The V call is TRBV12-3 or TRBV12-4, the J call TRBJ1-1; TCRdb picks TRBD1, but there is no DNA to check that call. CDR3 length: 13 amino acids. The CDR3 region is CANGPGDNTEAFF.

V is TRBV7-9 and J is TRBJ2-1; as DNA is missing, the TRBD2 call by TCRdb cannot be tested. The germline V gene encodes CDR1 SEHNR and CDR2 FQNEAQ (reference sequence). CDR3 length: 13 residues. The CDR3 loop reads CASSSSTRNEQFF.

The V call is TRBV5-1, the J call TRBJ1-6; TCRdb's assignment of TRBD1 cannot be checked, as there is no DNA. This CDR3 is built from 15 residues. Looked up from germline, CDR1 is SGHRS and CDR2 is YFSETQ. CDR3 in amino acids: CASSLGTGENSPLHF.

The V gene is TRBV29-1, the J gene TRBJ2-2; lacking DNA, the TRBD2 call made by TCRdb goes unchecked. CDR3 size: 14 residues. CDR1 SQVTM and CDR2 ANQGSEA come from the germline V gene. CDR3 protein: CSVALGTNTGELFF.

This chain uses TRBV7-8 with TRBJ2-2; TCRdb calls TRBD1, which cannot be checked without DNA. This CDR3 contains 14 residues. In germline, CDR1 is SGHVS, CDR2 FQNEAQ. The CDR3 spells CASSGQGNTGELFF.

The chain recombines TRBV29-1 with TRBJ2-3; TCRdb reports TRBD2, a call that lacks DNA to check it against. CDR1 is SQVTM and CDR2 is ANQGSEA in the germline V gene. This CDR3 contains 15 residues. CDR3 sequence reads: CSVEGAGVGADTQYF.

The V and J genes are TRBV5-1 and TRBJ1-2; no DNA is available, so the TRBD1 call from TCRdb remains unchecked. The V gene's germline CDR1 is SGHRS and CDR2 YFSETQ. The CDR3 runs 15 residues. The CDR3 protein is CASSWSRTGTHGYTF.

V is TRBV6-2 or TRBV6-3 and J is TRBJ2-4; the D call from TCRdb, TRBD2, cannot be confirmed without DNA. The CDR3 sequence is 12 residues long. The germline gives CDR1 MNHEY, CDR2 SVGEGT. The CDR3 region is CASSYGRDIQYF.

V usage is TRBV6-4 and J usage is TRBJ2-2; as DNA is missing, the TRBD2 call by TCRdb cannot be tested. Germline CDR1 is MRHNA and CDR2 is SNTAGT. This CDR3 has 16 residues. The CDR3 loop is CASSENSGENTGELFF.

This chain connects TRBV29-1 to TRBJ2-4; TCRdb's D call of TRBD1 is untestable without DNA. This CDR3 has 11 amino acids. Per the germline V gene, CDR1 is SQVTM and CDR2 is ANQGSEA. The CDR3 sequence is CSVDRGGIQYF.

This chain connects TRBV29-1 to TRBJ1-2; absent DNA, TCRdb's TRBD1 call cannot be checked. Germline V gives CDR1 SQVTM, CDR2 ANQGSEA. The CDR3 length is 20 residues. CDR3 region: CSVESLLIRAQGDGLVGYTF.

The chain is built from TRBV7-9 and TRBJ2-1; checking the TCRdb D call of TRBD2 is not possible without DNA. The CDR3 has 13 amino acids. The germline gives CDR1 SEHNR, CDR2 FQNEAQ (reference sequence). The CDR3 is CASRTRTGETEFF.

The rearrangement joins TRBV9 to TRBJ1-2; TCRdb designates TRBD1, a call that cannot be tested without DNA. This CDR3 contains 14 residues. The germline V gene has CDR1 SGDLS and CDR2 YYNGEE. The CDR3 spells CASSVDPGDYGYTF. Looking up the rest from reference TRBV9 and TRBJ1-2 gives the full variable domain: DSGVTQTPKHLITATGQRVTLRCSPRSGDLSVYWYQQSLDQGLQFLIQYYNGEERAKGNILERFSAQQFPDLHSELNLSSLELGDSALYFCASSVDPGDYGYTFGSGTRLTVV.

V and J are TRBV7-2 and TRBJ2-7; TCRdb designates TRBD2, a call that cannot be tested without DNA. Germline V gene data show CDR1 as SGHTA and CDR2 as FQGNSA. There are 14 residues in the CDR3. The CDR3 sequence: CASSLRTHSYEQYF.

The genes are TRBV5-6 and TRBJ1-1; without DNA, the TCRdb call of TRBD1 cannot be checked. The germline gives CDR1 SGHDT, CDR2 YYEEEE. The CDR3 extends over 15 amino acids. CDR3 protein: CASSYAGAVNTEAFF. The whole variable domain, remainder taken from reference TRBV5-6 and TRBJ1-1, is DAGVTQSPTHLIKTRGQQVTLRCSPKSGHDTVSWYQQALGQGPQFIFQYYEEEERQRGNFPDRFSGHQFPNYSSELNVNALLLGDSALYLCASSYAGAVNTEAFFGQGTRLTVV.

The rearrangement uses TRBV25-1 and TRBJ2-7; TCRdb picks TRBD1, but there is no DNA to check that call. This CDR3 comprises 14 residues. From germline, CDR1 is MGHDK and CDR2 SYGVNS. CDR3 amino acids: CASRSGTDSYEQYF.

The rearrangement uses TRBV7-6 and TRBJ2-1; TCRdb indicates TRBD2, and absent DNA this call remains unverified. The germline CDR1 and CDR2 sequences are SGHVS and FNYEAQ. The CDR3 spans 13 residues. The CDR3: CASSLAWGTREVF.

The chain links TRBV7-9 to TRBJ1-4; TCRdb selects TRBD1, and the lack of DNA leaves this call unchecked. Germline V gives CDR1 SEHNR, CDR2 FQNEAQ (reference sequence). The CDR3 extends over 13 amino acids. The CDR3 loop is CASSPTGSRKLFF.

The chain has TRBV25-1 and TRBJ1-1; there is no DNA to check the TCRdb D call of TRBD1. The germline V gene has CDR1 MGHDK and CDR2 SYGVNS. This CDR3 is built from 14 residues. The CDR3 sequence: CASSVTGLNTEALF.

This chain joins TRBV4-1 and TRBJ1-2; TCRdb's assignment of TRBD1 cannot be checked, as there is no DNA. Germline CDR1 reads MGHRA; CDR2 reads YSYEKL. This CDR3 is 15 amino acids long. CDR3: CASSQEHGIRYGYTF.

This chain uses TRBV27 with TRBJ1-1; the TRBD1 assignment by TCRdb is unverifiable without DNA. Germline values: CDR1 MNHEY, CDR2 SMNVEV (reference sequence). The CDR3 has 16 residues. CDR3 loop: CASSFTSAGSDTEAFF.

This chain connects TRBV7-2 to TRBJ2-7; TCRdb's D gene call, TRBD1, goes unchecked for lack of DNA. CDR1 is SGHTA and CDR2 is FQGNSA in the germline V gene. The CDR3 runs 12 residues. The CDR3 loop is CASSSPGDFWYF.

The chain uses TRBV5-5 and TRBJ2-7. CDR1 SGHKS and CDR2 YYEKEE come from the germline V gene (reference sequence). The CDR3 length is 13 residues. CDR3 in amino acids: CASSFGLAGEQYF.

The chain employs TRBV20-1 and TRBJ1-6. CDR1 DFQATT and CDR2 SNEGSKA come from the germline V gene (reference sequence). The CDR3 loop spans 14 amino acids. Here the CDR3 reads CSAREAVTGSPLHF.

The chain joins TRBV20-1 to TRBJ2-7. This CDR3 contains 13 residues. In germline, CDR1 is DFQATT, CDR2 SNEGSKA (reference sequence). CDR3 sequence: CSARDPDSYEQYF.

This chain connects TRBV14 to TRBJ1-4; TCRdb outputs TRBD1, but without DNA this stays unchecked. Germline assignment: CDR1 SGHDN and CDR2 FVKESK. The CDR3 extends over 15 amino acids. The CDR3 protein is CASSQEGRSNEKLFF.